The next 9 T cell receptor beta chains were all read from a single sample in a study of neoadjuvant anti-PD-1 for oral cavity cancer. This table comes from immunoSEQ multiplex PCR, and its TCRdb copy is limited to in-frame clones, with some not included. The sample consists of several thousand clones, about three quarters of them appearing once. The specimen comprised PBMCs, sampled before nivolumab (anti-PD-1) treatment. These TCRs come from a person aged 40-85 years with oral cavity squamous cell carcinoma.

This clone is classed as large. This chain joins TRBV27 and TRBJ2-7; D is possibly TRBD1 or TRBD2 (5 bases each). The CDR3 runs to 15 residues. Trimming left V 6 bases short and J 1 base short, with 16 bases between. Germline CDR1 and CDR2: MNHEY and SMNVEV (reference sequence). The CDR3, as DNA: TGTGCCAGCAGGCTCCACGGGGCTCGGTCCTACGAGCAGTACTTC. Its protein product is CASRLHGARSYEQYF.

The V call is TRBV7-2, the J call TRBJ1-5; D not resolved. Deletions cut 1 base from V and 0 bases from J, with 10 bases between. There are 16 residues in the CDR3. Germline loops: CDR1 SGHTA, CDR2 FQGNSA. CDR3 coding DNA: TGTGCCAGCAGCTTAGGTGGAATCAATAGCAATCAGCCCCAGCATTTT. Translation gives CASSLGGINSNQPQHF.

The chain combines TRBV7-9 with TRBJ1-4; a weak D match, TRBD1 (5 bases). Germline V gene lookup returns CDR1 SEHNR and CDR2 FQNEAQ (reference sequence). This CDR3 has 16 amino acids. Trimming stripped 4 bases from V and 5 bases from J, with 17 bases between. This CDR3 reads CASSSPGGGENEKLFF. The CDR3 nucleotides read TGTGCCAGCAGCTCCCCTGGGGGAGGGGAAAATGAAAAACTGTTTTTT.

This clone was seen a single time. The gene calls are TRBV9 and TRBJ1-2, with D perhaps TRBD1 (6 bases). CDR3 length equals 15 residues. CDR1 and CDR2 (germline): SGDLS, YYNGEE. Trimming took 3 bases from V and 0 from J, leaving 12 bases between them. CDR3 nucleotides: TGTGCCAGCAGCGCGACAGGAAAAACTAACTATGGCTACACCTTC. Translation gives CASSATGKTNYGYTF.

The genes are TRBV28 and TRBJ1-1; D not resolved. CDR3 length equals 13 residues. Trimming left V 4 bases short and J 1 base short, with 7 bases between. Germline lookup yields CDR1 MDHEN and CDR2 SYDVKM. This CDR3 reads CASSWQANTEAFF. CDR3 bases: TGTGCCAGCAGTTGGCAGGCGAACACTGAAGCTTTCTTT.

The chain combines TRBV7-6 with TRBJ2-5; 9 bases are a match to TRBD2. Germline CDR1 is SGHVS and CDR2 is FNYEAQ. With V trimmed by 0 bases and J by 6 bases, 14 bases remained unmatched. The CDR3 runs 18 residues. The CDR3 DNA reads TGTGCCAGCAGCTTAGCGAGCGCCGGCGGGGGGGCCGGGAAGACCCAGTACTTC. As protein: CASSLASAGGGAGKTQYF.

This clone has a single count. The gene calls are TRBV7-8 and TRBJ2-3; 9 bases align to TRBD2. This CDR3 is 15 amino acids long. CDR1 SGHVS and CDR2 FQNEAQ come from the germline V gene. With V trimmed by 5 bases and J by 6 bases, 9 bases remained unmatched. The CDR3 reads CASSPPSGARDTQYF. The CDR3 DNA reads TGTGCCAGCAGCCCCCCTAGCGGGGCTCGCGATACGCAGTATTTT. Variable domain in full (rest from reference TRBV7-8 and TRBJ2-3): GAGVSQSPRYKVAKRGQDVALRCDPISGHVSLFWYQQALGQGPEFLTYFQNEAQLDKSGLPSDRFFAERPEGSVSTLKIQRTQQEDSAVYLCASSPPSGARDTQYFGPGTRLTVL.

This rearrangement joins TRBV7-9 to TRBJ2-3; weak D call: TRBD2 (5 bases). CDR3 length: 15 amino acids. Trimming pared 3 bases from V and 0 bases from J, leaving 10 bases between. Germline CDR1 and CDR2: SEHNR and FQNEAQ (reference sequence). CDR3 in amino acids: CASSFDSGSTDTQYF. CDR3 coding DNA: TGTGCCAGCAGCTTTGATTCGGGGAGCACAGATACGCAGTATTTT.

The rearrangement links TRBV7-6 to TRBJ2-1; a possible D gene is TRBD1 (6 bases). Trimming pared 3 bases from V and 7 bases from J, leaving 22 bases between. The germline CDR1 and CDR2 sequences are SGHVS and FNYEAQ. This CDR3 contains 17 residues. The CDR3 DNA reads TGTGCCAGCAGCTTTTCCGGGACATCAGGACCTGGTAATGAGCAGTTCTTC. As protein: CASSFSGTSGPGNEQFF.